This TCR beta chain derives from a study of blood T cell repertoires in COVID-19. Clones were sequenced by immunoSEQ multiplex PCR, and TCRdb holds only the in-frame ones, with some missing. There are 65,000 to 90,000 clones in the sample; approximately 89% occur only once, and 6% to 7.5% lies in the top ten. Germline CDR1 SGHRS, CDR2 YFSETQ. This CDR3 region has 17 residues. Germline trimming cut 0 bases from V and 1 base from J; bases unmatched to any gene: 5. The sequence came from a woman aged 80 or older with acute or convalescent COVID-19. Sequenced input: peripheral blood. The chain recombines TRBV5-1 with TRBJ1-4; TRBD1 matches at 8 bases. The CDR3 spells CASSLVDRGGTNEKLFF. CDR3 in DNA: TGCGCCAGCAGCTTGGTCGACAGGGGAGGAACTAATGAAAAACTGTTTTTT.